The rows below give T cell receptor beta chains drawn from one sample of a study of regulatory T cells in long-lasting Graves disease. TCRdb redid the calling of the multiplex PCR reads with MiXCR, one entry per CDR3 protein. The top ten clones hold around 15% of a sample with approximately 270,000 distinct CDR3 sequences, 18% of them seen once. The data were also submitted as part of a second study, on T cells in Graves' hyperthyroidism and ophthalmopathy.

The sample consisted of peripheral blood mononuclear cells (PBMCs), taken at new diagnosis, from a patient treated with antithyroid drugs. These receptor sequences come from a woman in her 30s with Graves disease. The CDR3 runs from the conserved cysteine through the conserved F or W. The order of the fields is J gene, V gene, CDR3 protein.

>TRBJ2-3|TRBV14
CASSPLAGGTQYF
>TRBJ1-2|TRBV6-2/TRBV6-3
CASSSDRGADGYTF
>TRBJ2-1|TRBV20-1
CSAYLTSGVYNEQFF
>TRBJ1-2|TRBV19
CASRTGSSGYTF
>TRBJ2-7|TRBV6-2/TRBV6-3
CASSQSSGRALYEQYF
>TRBJ1-1|TRBV20-1
CSAGDRGRVNTEAFF
>TRBJ1-4|TRBV5-1
CASSLGSRPSEKLFF
>TRBJ1-2|TRBV5-1
CASSEGQGNYGYTF
>TRBJ1-2|TRBV7-3
CASSSRTGSGYTF
>TRBJ2-1|TRBV7-9
CASIPPGSYNEQFF
>TRBJ1-3|TRBV12-3/TRBV12-4
CASSLIGGRGNTIYF
>TRBJ1-2|TRBV7-8
CASSLRTGGAFTF
>TRBJ2-1|TRBV4-1
CASSQLSREQFF
>TRBJ1-3|TRBV20-1
CSAAPDANTIYF
>TRBJ2-1|TRBV4-1
CASSQVWSSGGNNEQFF
>TRBJ2-1|TRBV20-1
CSARQTSGGFYNEQFF
>TRBJ2-5|TRBV7-3
CASSLGKTQYF
>TRBJ2-1|TRBV25-1
CASSGGGFEQFF
>TRBJ2-7|TRBV20-1
CSARSAGGHYEQYF
>TRBJ2-5|TRBV12-3/TRBV12-4
CASTTDFRTQYF
>TRBJ2-5|TRBV9
CASSSSDRGAFVETQYF
>TRBJ2-5|TRBV6-1
CASSKPGGETQYF
>TRBJ1-5|TRBV6-2/TRBV6-3
CASSWVPGNQPQHF